The rows below give T cell receptor beta chains drawn from one sample of a study of cytomegalovirus exposure and HLA in healthy donors. Repertoires were generated with immunoSEQ multiplex PCR, while TCRdb's copy carries only in-frame clones and drops some. Counted here are about 160,000 clones, approximately 86% occurring once; the ten biggest clones make up more than 2%. The sequenced sample was PBMCs. The receptors derive from a woman between 18 and 29 years old in good health and CMV-seronegative. Each CDR3 is given with its conserved first and last residue. D genes are given only for firm matches. Clone size is not always given. Where it is, it says once, few, many or a class for expanded clones.

TRBV28	-	TRBJ1-1	once	TGTGCCAGCAGTTTAAAGGACAGAGGGAACACTGAAGCTTTCTTT	CASSLKDRGNTEAFF
TRBV7-3	-	TRBJ2-2	-	TGTGCCAGCAGCTTACCAGGGGAGGGTGCCGGGGAGCTGTTTTTT	CASSLPGEGAGELFF
TRBV5-6	-	TRBJ1-4	-	TGTGCCAGCAGCTTCGGGGAACTCCCGGAACTGTTTTTT	CASSFGELPELFF
TRBV6-5	TRBD1	TRBJ1-1	-	TGTGCCAGCAGCTGGACAGGAACGAACACTGAAGCTTTCTTT	CASSWTGTNTEAFF
TRBV4-1	TRBD2	TRBJ2-2	-	TGCGCCAGCAGCTCGGGCGGGGGGCTGAACACCGGGGAGCTGTTTTTT	CASSSGGGLNTGELFF
TRBV6-5	TRBD1	TRBJ1-1	-	TGTGCCAGCAGCCCTGGGACAGGGAAGACTGAAGCTTTCTTT	CASSPGTGKTEAFF
TRBV7-6	TRBD2	TRBJ2-2	-	TGTGCCAGCAGCTACGGGGGGGCCTCCGGGGAGCTGTTTTTT	CASSYGGASGELFF
TRBV28	TRBD1	TRBJ1-5	-	TGTGCCAGCAGTATACCAGGGGGCGCGGTTTTCCAGCCCCAGCATTTT	CASSIPGGAVFQPQHF
TRBV27	TRBD1	TRBJ1-2	few	TGTGCCAGCAGTTTCAGGACAGGGAGTGGCTACACCTTC	CASSFRTGSGYTF
TRBV30	-	TRBJ2-1	-	TGTGCCTGGAGTGGACTAAAAACCGCCAATGAGCAGTTCTTC	CAWSGLKTANEQFF
TRBV6-4	TRBD2	TRBJ2-3	-	TGTGCCAGCAGTGACAAGCGGGAGGGCCCAGATACGCAGTATTTT	CASSDKREGPDTQYF
TRBV19	-	TRBJ1-4	-	TGTGCCAGTAGTACCTCGAGTGAAAAACTGTTTTTT	CASSTSSEKLFF
TRBV13	TRBD2	TRBJ2-4	-	TGTGCCAGCAGCCCCACCGGGAGGGGGGGCATTCAGTACTTC	CASSPTGRGGIQYF
TRBV4-1	-	TRBJ2-7	-	TGCGCCAGCAGCCAAGATCAAGGCGGGGGCCTCGAGCAGTACTTC	CASSQDQGGGLEQYF
TRBV11-2	TRBD2	TRBJ2-1	-	TGTGCCAGCAGCCCTAGGACTAGCGGGAGGGCCTTGGGTGAGCAGTTCTTC	CASSPRTSGRALGEQFF
TRBV27	TRBD2	TRBJ2-1	-	TGTGCCAGTCTGGGGAGGGGCGGGAATGAGCAGTTCTTC	CASLGRGGNEQFF
TRBV29-1	-	TRBJ1-2	-	TGCAGCGTTGAAAACAGTTCTAACTATGGCTACACCTTC	CSVENSSNYGYTF
TRBV13	-	TRBJ1-2	-	TGTGCCAGCAGCTTCGGGAAGGGCGTCCCGAATGGCTACACCTTC	CASSFGKGVPNGYTF
TRBV7-9	TRBD1	TRBJ1-2	few	TGTGCCAGCAGCTTCCCGGGACAGGGGGAAGCCTACACCTTC	CASSFPGQGEAYTF
TRBV7-9	-	TRBJ2-3	-	TGTGCCAGCAGCTTCGGACAGAGTAGCACAGATACGCAGTATTTT	CASSFGQSSTDTQYF
TRBV9	TRBD2	TRBJ2-1	-	TGTGCCAGCAGCGGGCCGGGACTAAGTTTATCGGGGCAGTTCTTC	CASSGPGLSLSGQFF
TRBV19	TRBD1	TRBJ1-5	-	TGTGCCAGTAGTACACAGGGGAATCAGCCCCAGCATTTT	CASSTQGNQPQHF
TRBV7-9	-	TRBJ2-3	once	TGTGCCAGCAGCCATCCAGGGGAACACACAGATACGCAGTATTTT	CASSHPGEHTDTQYF
TRBV6-6	-	TRBJ2-7	-	TGTGCCACCTCACGCCAGCGTAGTAGGTCCTACGAGCAGTACTTC	CATSRQRSRSYEQYF
TRBV5-8	-	TRBJ2-1	once	TGTGCCAGCAGCTTGATAAGCGGTCTTACCTACAATGAGCAGTTCTTC	CASSLISGLTYNEQFF
TRBV29-1	-	TRBJ2-4	-	TGCAGCGTAAGGACAGCTAAAAACATTCAGTACTTC	CSVRTAKNIQYF
TRBV15	TRBD1	TRBJ1-2	-	TGTGCCACCAGCAGAGAGCGATTGACAGGGGGCACCTATGGCTACACCTTC	CATSRERLTGGTYGYTF
TRBV5-1	-	TRBJ1-2	-	TGCGCCAGCAGCTTGGCCCAGGGGCAGGACTATGGCTACACCTTC	CASSLAQGQDYGYTF
TRBV7-9	-	TRBJ2-5	-	TGTGCCAGCAGCTCGCGCTATCAAGAGACCCAGTACTTC	CASSSRYQETQYF
TRBV9	TRBD2	TRBJ2-1	-	TGTGCCAGCAGCCCCCGCCCTAGCGGGGTATACAATGAGCAGTTCTTC	CASSPRPSGVYNEQFF
TRBV7-2	-	TRBJ2-7	few	TGTGCCAGCAGCCGCATAGGGGGGGGCCTTATGTACGAGCAGTACTTC	CASSRIGGGLMYEQYF
TRBV18	TRBD2	TRBJ2-1	-	TGTGCCAGCTCACCACCTAGGCGGGAGGGATCCAATGAGCAGTTCTTC	CASSPPRREGSNEQFF
TRBV6-1	-	TRBJ1-2	-	TGTGCCAGCAGTGACCCCCCGGGGTATGGCTACACCTTC	CASSDPPGYGYTF
TRBV4-1	TRBD2	TRBJ2-1	-	TGCGCCAGCAGCGGAAAGCGGACTAGCGAGTACAATGAGCAGTTCTTC	CASSGKRTSEYNEQFF
TRBV9	TRBD2	TRBJ2-3	-	TGTGCCAGCAGCGTAGCTCCGCGGGGGGGAGATACGCAGTATTTT	CASSVAPRGGDTQYF
TRBV5-1	TRBD1	TRBJ1-1	-	TGCGCCAGCAGCCTCCGCGAGGGACAGCCTACTTTGAACACTGAAGCTTTCTTT	CASSLREGQPTLNTEAFF
TRBV19	TRBD1	TRBJ1-5	-	TGTGCCAGTAGTATAGTAGGGGGGACAGGGCGGATTCATTTT	CASSIVGGTGRIHF
TRBV7-9	TRBD1	TRBJ1-2	-	TGTGCCAGCAGCTTAATGGACAGGGCTGGCGGCTACACCTTC	CASSLMDRAGGYTF
TRBV4-3	-	TRBJ2-3	once	TGCGCCAGCAGCCAAGATCAGCCCCTCAACGGGTTGGATACGCAGTATTTT	CASSQDQPLNGLDTQYF
TRBV18	TRBD1	TRBJ1-5	-	TGTGCCAGCTCACCACTAGGGCACAGGGGGCGTTGGGAGAATCAGCCCCAGCATTTT	CASSPLGHRGRWENQPQHF
TRBV5-1	-	TRBJ2-3	-	TGCGCCAGCAGCTTGGGGCTTTCCACAGATACGCAGTATTTT	CASSLGLSTDTQYF
TRBV6-1	-	TRBJ1-2	-	TGTGCCAGCAGTGAAGCTGGGAGGGGTGGCTACACCTTC	CASSEAGRGGYTF
TRBV27	-	TRBJ2-4	-	TGTGCCAGCAGTTTGGGAGGACTCGGCATTCAGTACTTC	CASSLGGLGIQYF
TRBV6-4	TRBD1	TRBJ1-6	many	TGTGCCAGCAGTGACACAACAGGGGAAGGGTCACCCCTCCACTTT	CASSDTTGEGSPLHF
TRBV10-2	-	TRBJ2-2	-	TGCGCCAGCTATCCGGGCGGGGAGCTGTTTTTT	CASYPGGELFF
TRBV5-6	TRBD1	TRBJ1-3	once	TGTGCCAGCAGCGTATACAGGGGGCTGGAGGGAAACACCATATATTTT	CASSVYRGLEGNTIYF
TRBV15	TRBD2	TRBJ2-2	few	TGTGCCACCAGCAGATACCCGGGGGGCGGGGAGCTGTTTTTT	CATSRYPGGGELFF
TRBV18	-	TRBJ2-3	once	TGTGCCAGCTCACGACAGGCGGGTACAGATACGCAGTATTTT	CASSRQAGTDTQYF
TRBV15	TRBD1	TRBJ1-2	-	TGTGCCACCAGCAGACGACAGGGAATGATCGATGGCTACACCTTC	CATSRRQGMIDGYTF
TRBV7-9	-	TRBJ1-4	-	TGTGCCAGCAGCCTAACCGATGAAAAACTGTTTTTT	CASSLTDEKLFF
TRBV11-3	TRBD1	TRBJ1-1	-	TGTGCCAGCAGCTTAGGACAGGGGGTCGCTGAAGCTTTCTTT	CASSLGQGVAEAFF
TRBV4-2	TRBD2	TRBJ2-7	-	TGTGCCAGCAGCCAAGAAGCAAGGACTAGCTCCCCCTACGAGCAGTACTTC	CASSQEARTSSPYEQYF
TRBV6-4	TRBD2	TRBJ2-3	-	TGTGCCAGCAGGATCAGCGGGGGCCGAAACCCTAGCACAGATACGCAGTATTTT	CASRISGGRNPSTDTQYF
TRBV18	-	TRBJ2-7	-	TGTGCCAGTTCGCGCGGACAGTCCTACGAGCAGTACTTC	CASSRGQSYEQYF
TRBV2	-	TRBJ1-6	-	TGTGCCAGCAGCGACCGGGGGTATAGGACGGACCACTTT	CASSDRGYRTDHF